These 26 T cell receptor beta chains were sequenced from one sample in a study of shared clonotypes between healthy human individuals. The protocol was immunoSEQ multiplex PCR, while the TCRdb copy is restricted to in-frame clones and leaves out a portion. The sample has over 750,000 clones; about 96% are singletons. The naive CD8 subset, CD45RO-negative cells positively selected for CCR7, excluded terminally differentiated effector memory CD45RA+ cells. The specimen was naive CD8+ T cells sorted from blood. Receptor source: a man in his thirties or forties in good health.

This chain uses TRBV7-6 with TRBJ2-2, with D uncertain. This CDR3 spans 16 amino acids. Between the trimmed V and J ends, which lost 1 base and 3 bases, there was a span of 12 bases. Germline CDR1 SGHVS, CDR2 FNYEAQ. In nucleotides, the CDR3 is TGTGCCAGCAGCTTAGAATTGTCCACTCACACCGGGGAGCTGTTTTTT. Translating it yields CASSLELSTHTGELFF.

The gene calls are TRBV25-1 and TRBJ1-2; no definite D call. Germline values: CDR1 MGHDK, CDR2 SYGVNS. The CDR3 runs 12 residues. V was clipped by 6 bases and J by 4 bases, with 9 bases between them. In DNA, the CDR3 is TGTGCCAGCAGCCCCGGGAGCTATGGCTACACCTTC. This encodes CASSPGSYGYTF.

This rearrangement joins TRBV5-6 to TRBJ2-5; possibly TRBD2 for D (6 bases). V gave up 1 base and J gave up 2 bases, with 21 bases separating them. This CDR3 contains 18 residues. Germline V gives CDR1 SGHDT, CDR2 YYEEEE. The CDR3 DNA follows: TGTGCCAGCAGCTTGCTCCACCTCGAGGTGGGGGGTCAAGAGACCCAGTACTTC. This gives the protein CASSLLHLEVGGQETQYF. Complete variable domain (other parts from reference TRBV5-6 and TRBJ2-5): DAGVTQSPTHLIKTRGQQVTLRCSPKSGHDTVSWYQQALGQGPQFIFQYYEEEERQRGNFPDRFSGHQFPNYSSELNVNALLLGDSALYLCASSLLHLEVGGQETQYFGPGTRLLVL.

This chain links TRBV7-9 with TRBJ2-7; D perhaps matches TRBD2 (6 bases). Germline loops: CDR1 SEHNR, CDR2 FQNEAQ (reference sequence). Trimming took 5 bases from V and 0 from J, leaving 17 bases between them. There are 16 residues in the CDR3. The CDR3 here is CASSLTGGSSSYEQYF. CDR3 nucleotide sequence: TGTGCCAGCAGCCTGACTGGGGGGTCCTCCTCCTACGAGCAGTACTTC. Using reference TRBV7-9 and TRBJ2-7 for the parts outside the CDR3, the full variable domain is DTGVSQNPRHKITKRGQNVTFRCDPISEHNRLYWYRQTLGQGPEFLTYFQNEAQLEKSRLLSDRFSAERPKGSFSTLEIQRTEQGDSAMYLCASSLTGGSSSYEQYFGPGTRLTVT.

The rearrangement links TRBV7-9 to TRBJ1-1, with D perhaps matching TRBD1 (6 bases). Between the trimmed V and J ends, which lost 5 bases and 3 bases, there was a span of 13 bases. Per the germline V gene, CDR1 is SEHNR and CDR2 is FQNEAQ (reference sequence). The CDR3 sequence is 14 residues long. The CDR3 spells CASSPWDIDTEAFF. The CDR3 DNA reads TGTGCCAGCAGCCCTTGGGACATCGACACTGAAGCTTTCTTT.

The chain links TRBV10-3 to TRBJ2-1; D is perhaps TRBD1 or TRBD2 (5 bases each). V lost 5 bases and J 6 bases, leaving 17 bases between the germline ends. CDR3 length equals 15 residues. Germline V gene lookup returns CDR1 ENHRY and CDR2 SYGVKD. The CDR3 nucleotides read TGTGCCATCAGTCCCGGGACCGTGGCGTTCAATGAGCAGTTCTTC. Encoded protein: CAISPGTVAFNEQFF.

Note on this clone: The junction departs from germline at one end; a sequencing error may be responsible. The chain is built from TRBV7-2 and TRBJ2-7, with 11 bases matching TRBD2. Germline V gene data show CDR1 as SGHTA and CDR2 as FQGNSA. CDR3 length: 15 residues. The CDR3 spells CASSLNLAGGYEQYF. The CDR3 DNA sequence: TGTGCCAGTAGCTTAAACCTAGCGGGGGGCTACGAGCAGTACTTC.

V and J are TRBV25-1 and TRBJ2-7; TRBD2 agrees at 9 bases. CDR3 length equals 14 residues. V lost 5 bases and J lost 7; bases outside the gene matches: 9. The V gene's germline CDR1 is MGHDK and CDR2 SYGVNS. CDR3 in DNA: TGTGCCAGCAGTTGGGCGGGAGGGCCGGGGGAGCAGTACTTC. This gives the protein CASSWAGGPGEQYF.

The rearrangement joins TRBV28 to TRBJ2-7, with TRBD1 identical over 9 bases. Germline CDR1 MDHEN, CDR2 SYDVKM. V gave up 6 bases and J gave up 0 bases; unmatched junction bases: 21. This CDR3 comprises 20 residues. CDR3 sequence reads: CASRIPPGTGWTSFSYEQYF. Written as DNA, the CDR3 is TGTGCCAGCAGAATCCCGCCCGGGACAGGGTGGACCTCTTTCTCCTACGAGCAGTACTTC.

The chain recombines TRBV7-9 with TRBJ2-5; TRBD2 is a possible D gene (5 bases). In germline, CDR1 is SEHNR, CDR2 FQNEAQ (reference sequence). CDR3 length equals 14 residues. Deletions cut 1 base from V and 3 bases from J, with 9 bases between. DNA of the CDR3: TGTGCCAGCAGCTTAGAAGGACTCAAAGAGACCCAGTACTTC. Translated: CASSLEGLKETQYF.

This chain's CDR3 is CASSSGSGGNTGELFF. The CDR3 coding sequence is TGTGCCAGCAGCTCGGGTAGCGGGGGGAACACCGGGGAGCTGTTTTTT. The rearrangement links TRBV11-2 to TRBJ2-2; 9 bases match TRBD2. The CDR3 length is 16 residues. Germline trimming cut 4 bases from V and 1 base from J; bases unmatched to any gene: 4. Germline V gene lookup returns CDR1 SGHAT and CDR2 FQNNGV.

Only a few counts were recorded for this clone. The CDR3 sequence: CASSPLKGAGNTIYF. The CDR3 DNA reads as TGTGCCAGCAGCCCCCTTAAAGGTGCCGGAAACACCATATATTTT. The chain couples TRBV7-9 to TRBJ1-3; D gene unclear. There are 15 residues in the CDR3. Germline assignment: CDR1 SEHNR and CDR2 FQNEAQ (reference sequence). Between the trimmed V and J ends, which lost 5 bases and 4 bases, there was a span of 15 bases.

The chain couples TRBV27 to TRBJ1-1; a possible D gene is TRBD1 (5 bases). This CDR3 is 12 amino acids long. Trimming stripped 8 bases from V and 1 base from J, with 8 bases between. Germline V gene lookup returns CDR1 MNHEY and CDR2 SMNVEV (reference sequence). CDR3 nucleotide sequence: TGTGCCAGCTGGACACCGAACACTGAAGCTTTCTTT. The encoded protein is CASWTPNTEAFF.

CDR3 nucleotide sequence: TGCGCCAGCAGCCAATCCGGGACAGGGTATGACCAGCCCCAGCATTTT. Translation gives CASSQSGTGYDQPQHF. The chain recombines TRBV4-1 with TRBJ1-5, with 9 bases that match TRBD1. Germline V gives CDR1 MGHRA, CDR2 YSYEKL. This CDR3 has 16 residues. The ends lost 2 bases at V and 7 bases at J; junction bases unmatched: 9.

CDR3 coding DNA: TGTGCCAGCAGATACCCGATACAGGGGCAACAATCAGATACGCAGTATTTT. It translates to CASRYPIQGQQSDTQYF. The V gene is TRBV2, the J gene TRBJ2-3; 7 bases align to TRBD1. CDR1 SNHLY and CDR2 FYNNEI come from the germline V gene. V lost 6 bases and J lost 4; bases outside the gene matches: 16. CDR3 length: 17 residues.

The CDR3 coding sequence is TGTGCCAGCAGCGGTCAGGGTCAAGGGCAGCCCCAGCATTTT. It yields the protein CASSGQGQGQPQHF. The genes are TRBV11-2 and TRBJ1-5, with D possibly matching TRBD1 (5 bases). This CDR3 is 14 amino acids long. The V gene's germline CDR1 is SGHAT and CDR2 FQNNGV. V dropped 5 bases and J dropped 7 bases, with 15 bases sitting between them.

This chain links TRBV20-1 with TRBJ2-1; no firm D call. This CDR3 comprises 11 residues. V was clipped by 3 bases and J by 6 bases, with 6 bases between them. Germline V gene sequence: CDR1 DFQATT, CDR2 SNEGSKA (reference sequence). The CDR3 DNA follows: TGCAGTGCTAGCATGCTCAATGAGCAGTTCTTC. Encoded protein: CSASMLNEQFF.

The CDR3 nucleotides read TGTGCCAGCAGGGGATGGAAGGGCGTGAGGCTGATGCAGTACTTC. Translating it yields CASRGWKGVRLMQYF. The rearrangement joins TRBV2 to TRBJ2-7; D unclear. The CDR3 consists of 15 residues. V was pared by 6 bases and J by 9 bases, with 24 bases between. Germline assignment: CDR1 SNHLY and CDR2 FYNNEI.

The CDR3: CASSQKFGTEAFF. CDR3 nucleotides: TGCGCCAGCAGCCAAAAATTCGGCACTGAAGCTTTCTTT. This rearrangement joins TRBV4-1 to TRBJ1-1; D is uncertain. Trimming took off 2 bases at V and 4 bases at J, with 8 bases between the two ends. The CDR3 has 13 amino acids. Germline values: CDR1 MGHRA, CDR2 YSYEKL.

In DNA, the CDR3 is TGTGCCAGCAGCCCCCTATTAACCGGGAACCTGGAGACCCAGTACTTC. Protein product: CASSPLLTGNLETQYF. The J gene is TRBJ2-5, the V gene TRBV7-3, with D possibly being TRBD2 (5 bases). Germline CDR1 reads SGHTA; CDR2 reads FQGTGA. This CDR3 has 16 amino acids. The ends were cut back, 5 bases at V and 5 bases at J, with 21 bases in the middle.

J is TRBJ2-5 and V is TRBV4-1, with a possible D match to TRBD2 (6 bases). This CDR3 region has 15 residues. Trimming pared 0 bases from V and 4 bases from J, leaving 12 bases between. The germline V gene encodes CDR1 MGHRA and CDR2 YSYEKL. The CDR3 reads CASSQEEGYGETQYF. The DNA for the CDR3 is TGCGCCAGCAGCCAAGAGGAGGGGTACGGAGAGACCCAGTACTTC.

The sample holds one count of this clone. The chain couples TRBV28 to TRBJ2-7; no firm D call. In germline, CDR1 is MDHEN, CDR2 SYDVKM. V was clipped by 5 bases and J by 1 base, with 15 bases between them. CDR3 size: 15 residues. The CDR3 sequence: CASSHPYTRSYEQYF. The CDR3 DNA is TGTGCCAGCAGTCACCCGTATACCCGATCCTACGAGCAGTACTTC.

The chain joins TRBV27 to TRBJ1-3; unclear D gene. This CDR3 spans 20 amino acids. Germline CDR1 and CDR2: MNHEY and SMNVEV (reference sequence). V lost 2 bases, J lost 0 bases, and 23 bases lay in between. Here the CDR3 reads CASSLSSPGVRIGSGNTIYF. The DNA of the CDR3 is TGTGCCAGCAGTTTAAGCAGCCCTGGAGTGAGGATCGGCTCTGGAAACACCATATATTTT.

The chain carries TRBV2 and TRBJ2-2; D not resolved. Germline lookup yields CDR1 SNHLY and CDR2 FYNNEI. The CDR3 sequence is 11 residues long. V shed 6 bases and J shed 6 bases, with 5 bases lying between them. The CDR3 region has the DNA TGTGCCAGCAGAGATGCCGGGGAGCTGTTTTTT. Translation gives CASRDAGELFF.

A single count supports this clone. This chain links TRBV4-1 with TRBJ2-1, with unresolved D. V was trimmed by 6 bases and J by 4 bases, leaving 7 bases between them. The germline CDR1 and CDR2 sequences are MGHRA and YSYEKL. The CDR3 is 12 residues long. CDR3 loop: CASSSAYNEQFF. The CDR3 coding sequence is TGCGCCAGCAGTTCTGCGTACAATGAGCAGTTCTTC.

J is TRBJ2-2 and V is TRBV7-2, with 12 bases identical to TRBD2. Germline-derived CDR1 and CDR2 are SGHTA and FQGNSA. CDR3 length equals 17 residues. V trimming: 5 bases; J trimming: 7 bases; junction bases outside the gene matches: 11. The CDR3 DNA reads TGTGCCAGCAGCCATAGACCGGGACTAGCGGGTGGCGGGGAGCTGTTTTTT. Amino acid sequence: CASSHRPGLAGGGELFF.